The clone carrying this T cell receptor beta chain was counted a few times. This sample stems from a study of T cell repertoires in cytomegalovirus infection. One entry per CDR3 protein, called by TCRdb with MiXCR from the reads. The sample consists of approximately 190,000 distinct CDR3 sequences, 28% of them appearing once. Germline V gives CDR1 SGHTA, CDR2 FQGTGA. The germline V and J ends were trimmed by 3 bases and 6 bases, with 10 bases remaining between them. The CDR3 runs to 13 residues. The chain combines TRBV7-3 with TRBJ2-3; D possibly corresponds to TRBD2 (6 bases). This TCR derives from a human donor in good health (CMV status not recorded). Some clones in this sample may be carry-over from other donors' samples. Sequencing input: PBMCs. This chain's CDR3 is CASSFPGADTQYF. CDR3 nucleotide sequence: TGTGCCAGCAGCTTTCCGGGAGCGGATACGCAGTATTTT.